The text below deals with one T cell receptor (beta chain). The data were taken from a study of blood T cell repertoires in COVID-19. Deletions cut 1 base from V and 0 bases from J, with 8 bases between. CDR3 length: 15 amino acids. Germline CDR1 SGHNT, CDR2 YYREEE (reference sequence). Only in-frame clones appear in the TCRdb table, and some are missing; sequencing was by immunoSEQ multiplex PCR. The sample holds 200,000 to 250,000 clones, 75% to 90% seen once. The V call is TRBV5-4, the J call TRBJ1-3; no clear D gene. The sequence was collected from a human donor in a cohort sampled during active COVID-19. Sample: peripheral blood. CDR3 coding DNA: TGTGCCAGCAGCTTGAAGACATCCTCTGGAAACACCATATATTTT. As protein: CASSLKTSSGNTIYF. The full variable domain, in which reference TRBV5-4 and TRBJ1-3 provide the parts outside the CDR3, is ETGVTQSPTHLIKTRGQQVTLRCSSQSGHNTVSWYQQALGQGPQFIFQYYREEENGRGNFPPRFSGLQFPNYSSELNVNALELDDSALYLCASSLKTSSGNTIYFGEGSWLTVV.